Described below is a single TCR beta chain sequence and its context. This clone's antigen is unknown. The sample holds no much larger clone one base away, and base qualities are not on file. This entry comes from a study of cytomegalovirus exposure and HLA in healthy donors (dated by TCRdb to 2016 to 2017). As for the study more broadly: An earlier analysis of roughly 630 of the donors reported approximately 300 Gb of sequence data and about 100 million unique TCR beta sequences from about 179 million T cells. In a later genetic analysis, genome-wide SNP genotypes for about 65% of the roughly 670 donors were used, and that subset was treated as a discovery cohort. Donor age, sex, ethnicity and CMV serostatus were compiled alongside the repertoire data. A separate validation cohort of more than 100 different subjects was used in addition to the 666-subject first cohort. All discovery cohort repertoires had been generated on a single sequencing platform. An early release that covered roughly 600 HLA-typed donors contained approximately 300 gigabases of sequencing data and 75 million to 100 million unique TCR sequences. The study aimed to test whether cataloging public T cell receptors could reveal signatures of past pathogen exposure. The study used immunosequencing to profile the T cell repertoires of approximately 630 subjects and linked those repertoires to cytomegalovirus serostatus. To predict cytomegalovirus infection status, the study brought together high-throughput TCR immunosequencing, statistical association of individual TCRs with disease status, and machine learning. A later analysis re-analyzed previously published TCR beta repertoires from hundreds of donors and added high-resolution HLA genotyping to study TCR occurrence patterns. Of the roughly 390 genotyped donors, approximately 82% fell in the genetic ancestry cluster associated with self-reported Caucasian donors. Class I and class II HLA loci were covered by the typing at four-digit resolution. On average, 235,054 unique TCR beta nucleotide sequences were sequenced per donor among some 420 genotyped donors of the cohort, with roughly 18% of those sequences being non-productive. In an earlier analysis of 587 of the donors, high-throughput TCR beta sequencing was used to judge whether each TCR beta V gene segment behaved as functional or pseudogenic. Rather than using new phenotypic data, the later analysis identified candidate immune exposures from TCR beta sequences and from how often those sequences occurred across donors. Because of strong linkage in the cohort, 4 to 6 DR-DQ haplotypes were treated as single units for association and clustering. The number of donors typed differed by locus, with 629-630 for A, B, C, DRB1 and DQB1, around 520 for DQA1, 606 for DPA1, and under 490 for DPB1.

The cohort consisted of 650 to 850 healthy bone marrow donors. At the time of sampling, all cohort members were nominally healthy, though unrecorded immune exposures were likely present. The donor tested CMV seropositive, placing the donor among the 289 seropositive members of the cohort. Each donor provided a peripheral blood sample, and peripheral blood mononuclear cells were used for TCR beta sequencing. The Qiagen DNeasy Blood Extraction Kit was used to extract genomic DNA from the blood cell samples. Study-wide findings and limitations: Because HLA typing was missing for some donors at each locus, association tests included only the typed subset. Correlated functional status among segregating V segments might be attributable to linkage disequilibrium, but an unknown experimental factor could not be ruled out. The cohort was sequenced for TCR beta chains only, and without alpha or paired-chain data the features that could be detected were limited. In a later genetic analysis, fewer N-insertions in productive TCRs were reported among donors in an Asian-associated ancestry cluster than the approximately 710-donor mean. Specific HLA alleles were associated with 16,951 TCR beta sequences at a false discovery rate of 0.05 in a later analysis. Most TCR sequences were seen in very few donors, while some public TCRs were found in many individuals. Most CMV-associated TCR beta chains appeared to be HLA-restricted in a later analysis, and the HLA associations seemed to be driven largely by CMV exposure. In a later analysis, the rate of TCR association differed among HLA loci, with DRB1 alleles having the most associated TCRs and HLA-C alleles having the fewest. Broadly in line with IMGT annotations, most TCR beta V segments showed up in productive rearrangements about 87% or about 30% of the time in an earlier analysis of 587 of the donors. When HLA alleles, especially DR and DQ, strongly co-occurred, TCR associations were difficult to assign to individual alleles. Roughly uniform sequencing depth across donors was assumed in presence/absence analyses, although this assumption may not hold. In vitro tests confirmed that a few of the cytomegalovirus-associated TCR beta chains recognize cytomegalovirus antigens. The sequencing pipeline was judged likely to have produced a cluster of highly shared sequence variants as a technical artifact. It was suggested by the authors that the approach could potentially be generalized to other disease states and immunological phenotypes. Some IMGT-functional V segments, including TRBV6-2 and TRBV6-3, could not be told apart with the 87-base-pair reads, so those segments were excluded. In a later analysis, HLA-associated TCR beta chains were found to be more clonally expanded and to have lower generation probabilities than equally common non-associated chains. In a later genetic analysis, a missense DCLRE1C variant was associated with V-gene and J-gene trimming of TCR beta chains, and the association was replicated in an independent cohort. A further reported finding was that TCR beta sequences accurately predicted the HLA-A and HLA-B alleles for most subjects in the first cohort. Immune exposure information for the cohort was limited to CMV serostatus. According to a later analysis, parvovirus B19, influenza, CMV and Epstein-Barr virus appeared linked to several top co-occurrence clusters. The classifier was reported to diagnose cytomegalovirus status with high specificity and sensitivity in both the original and validation cohorts. A total of 164 TCR beta chains were listed by the study as associated with cytomegalovirus. The earlier analysis of around 600 of the donors excluded approximately 17 rarely observed V segments, including chromosome 9 orphons, because counts were too low.

According to the germline V gene (reference sequence), CDR1 reads SEHNR and CDR2 reads FQNEAQ. The junction carries 19 bases between V and J, which are trimmed by 4 bases and 3 bases respectively. From cysteine to phenylalanine, the CDR3 is 17 amino acids long. Only CDR3 DNA remains: 51 bases, in frame from the first base. The library was produced with the immunoSEQ multiplex PCR assay. A mixture of 60 forward primers for TCR Vbeta segments and 13 reverse primers for TCR Jbeta segments was used in the multiplex PCR. The CDR3 region of rearranged TCR beta genes was amplified from genomic DNA by a multiplex PCR assay. On the Illumina HiSeq System, the amplified TCR beta libraries were sequenced as 87-base-pair reads. In the authors' own workflow: Across the 700 or so repertoires, a later analysis counted 78 million or so unique TCR beta chains, some 11 million of which were shared by at least two donors. Raw reads were error-corrected and collapsed into unique sequences by a nearest-neighbor algorithm in which closely related sequences were merged to remove PCR and sequencing errors. CDR3 sequences were aligned to IMGT reference sequences to assign V, D and J gene segments. For a sequence to be retained, a match of at least six nucleotides was required to both a V gene segment and a J gene segment. Rearrangements were called productive when the CDR3 lacked stop codons and stayed in frame with V and J; all others were non-productive. Following IMGT convention, CDR3 was defined as the stretch from the second conserved V-encoded cysteine to the conserved J-encoded phenylalanine. Sequences without an unambiguous match to a single V gene segment were excluded from the earlier analysis of 450 to 750 of the donors. An earlier analysis of several hundred of the donors called V segments functional above 56.7% productive rearrangements and segregating when the between-donor standard deviation exceeded 5%. A statistical classification framework was developed to diagnose cytomegalovirus status using the catalog of TCR beta chain sequences. V and J gene assignment, in a later analysis, came from comparing TCR nucleotide sequences with IMGT/GENE-DB human TR gene sequences. The TCRdist pipeline was used in a later analysis to assign CDR3 sequences and most-parsimonious VDJ recombination scenarios. A later analysis defined each TCR beta chain by its CDR3 amino acid sequence plus V-gene family, and excluded reads lacking a unique V-gene family. To address suspected cross-contamination and a sequencing artifact, a later analysis removed roughly 580 highly shared, low-generation-probability nucleotide sequences. In a later analysis, a clonal expansion index for each public chain was calculated from normalized within-repertoire ranks of inferred template counts. In a later analysis, generation probabilities were computed with a VDJ recombination model fitted to out-of-frame rearrangements, and the resulting probabilities were checked against IGoR. In a later analysis, TCR-TCR, TCR-HLA and TCR-CMV co-occurrence was scored with hypergeometric tests, and a repertoire-size bias correction was applied to TCR pairs. In a later analysis, false discovery rates were estimated by permuting HLA or CMV assignments 20 times. In a later analysis, co-occurring TCRs were grouped with DBSCAN, and TCRdist sequence similarity was added when clustering was performed within HLA-allele-positive subsets. Repertoires with fewer than 30,000 or more than 120,000 public chains, plus five repertoires with anomalous nucleotide sharing, were excluded from co-occurrence clustering. Imported from immuneACCESS, the table was reduced by TCRdb to in-frame sequences with V and J called. These copies leave out some clones; in studies compared against another copy, an unresolved V gene accounts for under half, and the cause of the remainder is not known. V, J and clone size are those of that table, while D and trimming were read from the DNA. Here the sample has around 76,000 clones; around 70% occur a single time. Of the sample, about 16% is held by the ten largest clones.

The TCR was taken from a woman aged 40 to 50 in good health and CMV-seropositive. The chain couples TRBV7-9 to TRBJ1-5; confidence is insufficient to name the D gene. Specimen: PBMCs. DNA sequence: TGTGCCAGCAGCTCAGAGCGGACTAAGGAATTCAATCAGCCCCAGCATTTT. Its coded protein is CASSSERTKEFNQPQHF. With the rest looked up from the reference TRBV7-9 and TRBJ1-5 genes rather than sequenced, the full variable domain is DTGVSQNPRHKITKRGQNVTFRCDPISEHNRLYWYRQTLGQGPEFLTYFQNEAQLEKSRLLSDRFSAERPKGSFSTLEIQRTEQGDSAMYLCASSSERTKEFNQPQHFGDGTRLSIL.